The 30 T cell receptor beta chains listed next were all sequenced from one sample in a study of Ad26.COV2.S vaccination and SARS-CoV-2 variants. Treatment: around 19 received Ad26.COV2.S at low or high dose, single or two shots; about 5 received placebo; per-sample allocation not given. The study sampled participants on day 63 after the first vaccine or placebo injection. Profiling relied on immunoSEQ multiplex PCR, and the TCRdb table lists in-frame clones only, not all of them. The sample holds some 390,000 clones, around nine tenths seen once. Sequenced here: peripheral blood, sampled in a trial of Ad26.COV2.S vaccine versus placebo. The receptors originated from a person aged 18 to 65 who received the Ad26.COV2.S COVID-19 vaccine or a placebo.

The chain carries TRBV27 and TRBJ2-3; 7 bases match TRBD2. Germline-derived CDR1 and CDR2 are MNHEY and SMNVEV (reference sequence). V gave up 6 bases and J gave up 0 bases; unmatched junction bases: 6. The CDR3 runs 15 residues. CDR3: CASSQSGVSTDTQYF. The CDR3 DNA reads as TGTGCCAGCAGCCAAAGCGGGGTCAGCACAGATACGCAGTATTTT.

The CDR3 DNA follows: TGTGCTAGTGTTCCCTCCGGCATGAACACTGAAGCTTTCTTT. This gives the protein CASVPSGMNTEAFF. The rearrangement uses TRBV12-5 and TRBJ1-1, with D unresolved. Trimming shortened V by 7 bases and J by 0 bases, and 12 bases separated the two germline ends. The length of the CDR3 is 14 residues. The V gene's germline CDR1 is LGHNT and CDR2 FRNRAP.

This chain joins TRBV6-6 and TRBJ1-2; no clear D. V was pared by 5 bases and J by 6 bases, with 10 bases between. Germline V gives CDR1 MNHNY, CDR2 SVGAGI (reference sequence). The CDR3 has 12 amino acids. The CDR3 spells CASSNNQDGYTF. The CDR3 coding sequence is TGTGCCAGCAGTAACAACCAGGATGGCTACACCTTC.

The chain recombines TRBV4-1 with TRBJ2-6, with a tentative D call TRBD2 (6 bases). Germline V CDR1 and CDR2: MGHRA, YSYEKL. CDR3 length equals 17 residues. Deletions cut 0 bases from V and 0 bases from J, with 9 bases between. CDR3 nucleotide sequence: TGCGCCAGCAGCCAAGATCGCGGGAACTCTGGGGCCAACGTCCTGACTTTC. It specifies CASSQDRGNSGANVLTF.

The chain employs TRBV6-1 and TRBJ2-7; 8 nucleotides line up with TRBD2. The V segment lost 1 base and the J segment 7 bases; nucleotides outside the gene matches: 21. The CDR3 sequence is 19 residues long. Per germline, CDR1 MNHNS and CDR2 SASEGT. The CDR3: CASSEGAAGGIPFYEEQYF. The CDR3 DNA is TGTGCCAGCAGTGAAGGGGCCGCGGGAGGCATACCATTCTACGAGGAGCAGTACTTC.

The J gene is TRBJ2-3, the V gene TRBV12-5; no definite D call. V lost 6 bases and J lost 5, with 9 bases in between. From germline, CDR1 is LGHNT and CDR2 FRNRAP. The length of the CDR3 is 12 residues. The CDR3: CASGQPGDTQYF. The CDR3 DNA reads TGTGCTAGTGGACAGCCAGGAGATACGCAGTATTTT. The complete variable domain, with remaining parts taken from reference TRBV12-5 and TRBJ2-3, reads DARVTQTPRHKVTEMGQEVTMRCQPILGHNTVFWYRQTMMQGLELLAYFRNRAPLDDSGMPKDRFSAEMPDATLATLKIQPSEPRDSAVYFCASGQPGDTQYFGPGTRLTVL.

This chain uses TRBV7-3 with TRBJ2-2; D unclear. The CDR3 consists of 15 residues. V lost 2 bases, J lost 0 bases, and 7 bases lay in between. The germline gives CDR1 SGHTA, CDR2 FQGTGA. Here the CDR3 DNA reads TGTGCCAGCAGCTTAGAAGTTACGAACACCGGGGAGCTGTTTTTT. The encoded protein is CASSLEVTNTGELFF.

The V and J genes are TRBV2 and TRBJ1-1; D is undetermined. Germline values: CDR1 SNHLY, CDR2 FYNNEI. The V and J ends lost 6 bases and 0 bases respectively, with 11 bases between them. This CDR3 contains 14 residues. CDR3 nucleotides: TGTGCCAGCAGATCACGAATCATGAACACTGAAGCTTTCTTT. Its translation is CASRSRIMNTEAFF.

The J gene is TRBJ1-2, the V gene TRBV4-1; D unresolved. This CDR3 region has 14 residues. CDR1 and CDR2 (germline): MGHRA, YSYEKL. V was pared by 3 bases and J by 4 bases, with 12 bases between. CDR3 sequence (DNA): TGCGCCAGCAGCCACCTAGACATGACCTATGGCTACACCTTC. Protein product: CASSHLDMTYGYTF.

V usage is TRBV11-2 and J usage is TRBJ2-1, with TRBD2 identical over 9 bases. Per germline, CDR1 SGHAT and CDR2 FQNNGV. J was trimmed by 8 bases and V by 0 bases; bases with no gene match: 8. The CDR3 length is 16 residues. CDR3 in DNA: TGTGCCAGCAGCTTAGAAGGAGCGGGAGGATTGGATGAGCAGTTCTTC. This codes for CASSLEGAGGLDEQFF.

This chain uses TRBV5-1 with TRBJ1-6; D possibly corresponds to TRBD1 (6 bases). The V end was cut by 0 bases, the J end by 9 bases, with 16 bases between. CDR1 is SGHRS and CDR2 is YFSETQ in the germline V gene. This CDR3 region has 16 residues. As DNA, the CDR3 is TGCGCCAGCAGCTTGGCACCGGGGGCGCTGGGTTCACCCCTCCACTTT. Its protein is CASSLAPGALGSPLHF.

This clone was counted only a few times. V is TRBV4-2 and J is TRBJ1-6, with D unresolved. The CDR3 runs to 14 residues. Germline-derived CDR1 and CDR2 are LGHNA and YNFKEQ. V gave up 0 bases and J gave up 6 bases, with 6 bases separating them. Written as DNA, the CDR3 is TGTGCCAGCAGCCAAGAACTTTCTAATTCACCCCTCCACTTT. Amino acids: CASSQELSNSPLHF.

This chain connects TRBV2 to TRBJ2-7, with D perhaps TRBD1 or TRBD2 (6 bases each). Per the germline V gene, CDR1 is SNHLY and CDR2 is FYNNEI. The CDR3 contains 15 residues. Deletions cut 7 bases from V and 2 bases from J, with 18 bases between. The CDR3 region has the DNA TGTGCCAGCAAACTAGGAGGGCAGGGGACCTACGAGCAGTACTTC. Residues: CASKLGGQGTYEQYF.

This sequence joins TRBV10-2 and TRBJ1-5; D is possibly TRBD1 (6 bases). Germline loops: CDR1 WSHSY, CDR2 SAAADI. The CDR3 runs 16 residues. The V end was cut by 5 bases, the J end by 0 bases, with 14 bases between. CDR3: CASSLGGADSNQPQHF. The CDR3 coding sequence is TGCGCCAGCAGTTTAGGGGGGGCGGATAGCAATCAGCCCCAGCATTTT.

This chain connects TRBV28 to TRBJ2-3, with D perhaps TRBD1 (5 bases). This CDR3 region has 13 residues. V gave up 6 bases and J gave up 3 bases, with 10 bases separating them. The V gene's germline CDR1 is MDHEN and CDR2 SYDVKM. CDR3 in DNA: TGTGCCAGCAGGGGGCCTTTGACAGATACGCAGTATTTT. It specifies CASRGPLTDTQYF.

J is TRBJ1-3 and V is TRBV9, with D perhaps matching TRBD1 (5 bases). CDR1 and CDR2 from the germline V gene are SGDLS and YYNGEE. V lost 0 bases, J lost 3 bases, and 13 bases lay in between. CDR3 length: 16 amino acids. The CDR3 DNA sequence: TGTGCCAGCAGCGTAGGCGGCAGGGAGTTTGGAAACACCATATATTTT. Translated: CASSVGGREFGNTIYF.

The chain employs TRBV5-6 and TRBJ1-5; no clear D. The length of the CDR3 is 15 residues. The germline V gene has CDR1 SGHDT and CDR2 YYEEEE. V dropped 4 bases and J dropped 3 bases, with 14 bases sitting between them. The DNA for the CDR3 is TGTGCCAGCAGCCAGACGTGGTATGACAATCAGCCCCAGCATTTT. Residues: CASSQTWYDNQPQHF.

The CDR3 sequence is CASSSRGVPTNEKLFF. The CDR3 nucleotides are TGTGCCAGCAGCTCAAGAGGAGTCCCAACTAATGAAAAACTGTTTTTT. The chain employs TRBV5-6 and TRBJ1-4, with no clear D. Trimming took 3 bases from V and 0 from J, leaving 12 bases between them. CDR3 size: 16 residues. Germline CDR1 and CDR2: SGHDT and YYEEEE. Using reference TRBV5-6 and TRBJ1-4 for the parts outside the CDR3, the full variable domain is DAGVTQSPTHLIKTRGQQVTLRCSPKSGHDTVSWYQQALGQGPQFIFQYYEEEERQRGNFPDRFSGHQFPNYSSELNVNALLLGDSALYLCASSSRGVPTNEKLFFGSGTQLSVL.

This sequence joins TRBV5-1 and TRBJ2-1; 13 bases agree with TRBD2. The CDR3 totals 16 residues. Germline CDR1 is SGHRS and CDR2 is YFSETQ. The ends lost 2 bases at V and 10 bases at J; junction bases unmatched: 9. The CDR3 region is CASSLELAGGRGEQFF. Here the CDR3 DNA reads TGCGCCAGCAGCTTAGAACTAGCGGGAGGGAGGGGCGAGCAGTTCTTC. Variable domain in full (rest from reference TRBV5-1 and TRBJ2-1): KAGVTQTPRYLIKTRGQQVTLSCSPISGHRSVSWYQQTPGQGLQFLFEYFSETQRNKGNFPGRFSGRQFSNSRSEMNVSTLELGDSALYLCASSLELAGGRGEQFFGPGTRLTVL.

The chain joins TRBV4-1 to TRBJ1-5, with a weak D call TRBD1 (6 bases). Per the germline V gene, CDR1 is MGHRA and CDR2 is YSYEKL. The V end was cut by 1 base, the J end by 7 bases, with 20 bases between. This CDR3 spans 17 amino acids. The CDR3: CASSQVGGTTGGQPQHF. The CDR3, as DNA: TGCGCCAGCAGCCAAGTGGGAGGGACAACTGGAGGCCAGCCCCAGCATTTT.

CDR3 nucleotides: TGTGCCAGCAGCTTAAAGAGGGACAGGGTCGGATCCTACAATGAGCAGTTCTTC. It encodes CASSLKRDRVGSYNEQFF. This chain joins TRBV7-8 and TRBJ2-1, with 9 bases lining up with TRBD1. The CDR3 is 18 residues long. CDR1 SGHVS and CDR2 FQNEAQ come from the germline V gene. V dropped 2 bases and J dropped 1; count of bases not matched to a gene: 9.

The rearrangement links TRBV28 to TRBJ1-1; D gene unclear. The CDR3 spans 15 residues. Germline V gene sequence: CDR1 MDHEN, CDR2 SYDVKM. Trimming took 5 bases from V and 0 from J, leaving 13 bases between them. The CDR3 reads CASSPDGWMNTEAFF. The CDR3 DNA reads as TGTGCCAGCAGTCCTGACGGGTGGATGAACACTGAAGCTTTCTTT. Full variable domain (missing parts from reference TRBV28 and TRBJ1-1): DVKVTQSSRYLVKRTGEKVFLECVQDMDHENMFWYRQDPGLGLRLIYFSYDVKMKEKGDIPEGYSVSREKKERFSLILESASTNQTSMYLCASSPDGWMNTEAFFGQGTRLTVV.

The rearrangement uses TRBV5-1 and TRBJ2-3, with 10 bases aligning to TRBD2. The trim removed 4 bases at V and 3 bases at J, leaving 8 bases unmatched. The CDR3 runs to 16 residues. Germline V CDR1 and CDR2: SGHRS, YFSETQ. The CDR3 loop is CASSLTPSGRTDTQYF. Here the CDR3 DNA reads TGCGCCAGCAGCCTCACCCCTAGCGGGAGAACAGATACGCAGTATTTT.

The rearrangement uses TRBV9 and TRBJ2-3; 7 nucleotides agree with TRBD2. The germline V gene has CDR1 SGDLS and CDR2 YYNGEE. The CDR3 is 15 amino acids. The V and J ends lost 1 base and 1 base, in that order; junction bases with no gene match: 3. The CDR3 reads CASSVWGGGTDTQYF. In DNA, the CDR3 is TGTGCCAGCAGCGTATGGGGGGGAGGCACAGATACGCAGTATTTT.

The rearrangement links TRBV9 to TRBJ2-5; TRBD2 matches at 9 bases. Germline V CDR1 and CDR2: SGDLS, YYNGEE. V trimming: 6 bases; J trimming: 0 bases; junction bases outside the gene matches: 6. CDR3 size: 15 residues. CDR3 coding DNA: TGTGCCAGCACCATGACTAGCGGATACCAAGAGACCCAGTACTTC. This encodes CASTMTSGYQETQYF.

The chain couples TRBV19 to TRBJ2-7; 12 nucleotides align to TRBD1. V shed 6 bases and J 6 bases; nucleotides not matched to a gene: 12. Germline V gives CDR1 LNHDA, CDR2 SQIVND (reference sequence). This CDR3 comprises 16 residues. The CDR3 region is CASRLSWGQGAGEQYF. The DNA of the CDR3 is TGTGCCAGTAGGCTAAGTTGGGGACAGGGGGCGGGCGAGCAGTACTTC.

In this sample, this clone turned up once. V gene TRBV28 combines with J gene TRBJ2-7; no clear D. The CDR3 length is 13 residues. V gave up 3 bases and J gave up 4 bases, with 10 bases separating them. The germline V gene encodes CDR1 MDHEN and CDR2 SYDVKM. This chain's CDR3 is CASSLGQQYEQYF. CDR3 coding DNA: TGTGCCAGCAGTTTGGGTCAGCAGTACGAGCAGTACTTC.

This rearrangement joins TRBV30 to TRBJ2-1; the match to TRBD2 covers 9 bases. The CDR3 has 18 amino acids. The junction had 11 bases not matched to a gene; V was cut back by 0 bases and J by 2 bases. CDR1 GTSNPN and CDR2 SVGIG come from the germline V gene (reference sequence). CDR3 sequence (DNA): TGTGCCTGGAGTGTACCCCTCCCGCCTAGCGGGGCCTACAATGAGCAGTTCTTC. Amino acids: CAWSVPLPPSGAYNEQFF.

The V gene is TRBV3-1 (or the pseudogene TRBV3-2), the J gene TRBJ2-3; maybe TRBD2 (6 bases). Germline V gene data show CDR1 as LGHDT and CDR2 as YNNKEL (reference sequence). The CDR3 totals 16 residues. V dropped 4 bases and J dropped 2 bases, with 16 bases sitting between them. CDR3 sequence (DNA): TGTGCCAGCAGCCGGCAGGAGGGGCCTAACACAGATACGCAGTATTTT. This gives the protein CASSRQEGPNTDTQYF.

The chain joins TRBV28 to TRBJ1-5; D perhaps matches TRBD1 (5 bases). Trimming removed 5 bases at V and 7 bases at J, with 18 bases between. The length of the CDR3 is 15 residues. From germline, CDR1 is MDHEN and CDR2 SYDVKM. The CDR3 protein is CASSLNQGLYQPQHF. The CDR3 coding sequence is TGTGCCAGCAGTCTTAATCAGGGTTTATACCAGCCCCAGCATTTT.